The rows below give T cell receptor beta chains drawn from one sample of a study of OX40 agonist ivuxolimab in advanced cancers. The table came from immunoSEQ multiplex PCR; TCRdb's copy has only in-frame clones and leaves some out. The table includes around 60,000 clones, 82% detected once. Here the sequenced sample was CD4+ or CD8+ T cells sorted from blood, taken in a trial of the OX40 agonist ivuxolimab. These receptors were collected from an adult with an advanced solid tumor such as melanoma, head and neck, liver or kidney cancer. Both conserved end residues are part of each CDR3. A D gene is named only where the DNA matches it firmly. For some rows the clone size is stated as once, few or many, or as a class when expanded; others skip it.

j_gene,abundance,v_gene,d_gene,CDR3nt,CDR3aa
TRBJ2-3,NA,TRBV7-2,NA,TGTGCCAGCATCACCGACATTAACTTTGCAGATACGCAGTATTTT,CASITDINFADTQYF
TRBJ1-2,NA,TRBV15,NA,TGTGCCACCTCGGACGGAGCTAACTATGGCTACACCTTC,CATSDGANYGYTF
TRBJ2-6,NA,TRBV5-6,NA,TGTGCCAGCAGCTTGGTCCAGGGTTCTGCTGGGGCCAACGTCCTGACTTTC,CASSLVQGSAGANVLTF
TRBJ1-2,NA,TRBV18,TRBD1,TGTGCCAGCTCCTCAGAAGGGACAGCAGTTAACTATGGCTACACCTTC,CASSSEGTAVNYGYTF
TRBJ2-7,NA,TRBV13,NA,TGTGCCAGCAGCTTAGCCCGAGAGCAGTACTTC,CASSLAREQYF
TRBJ2-3,NA,TRBV11-3,NA,TGTGCCAGCAGTGTCCTGGCGGGACCCCAGGATACGCAGTATTTT,CASSVLAGPQDTQYF
TRBJ2-6,NA,TRBV19,TRBD1,TGTGCCAGTACCCATGGAGCAGGGGGAGGGGCCAACGTCCTGACTTTC,CASTHGAGGGANVLTF
TRBJ1-1,few,TRBV9,TRBD1,TGTGCCAGCAGCGTTGGGACAGGAGCTGAAGCTTTCTTT,CASSVGTGAEAFF
TRBJ2-5,medium-sized,TRBV25-1,NA,TGTGCCAGCAGTGATGGCCCTAGGGAGACCCAGTACTTC,CASSDGPRETQYF
TRBJ2-1,NA,TRBV25-1,NA,TGTGCCAGCGGTCGTGGCTCCTACAATGAGCAGTTCTTC,CASGRGSYNEQFF
TRBJ2-1,NA,TRBV19,TRBD1,TGTGCCAGTAGTTCGGGACAGGGGCGCAATGAGCAGTTCTTC,CASSSGQGRNEQFF
TRBJ2-2,NA,TRBV25-1,NA,TGTGCCAGCAGTGATTCCGGGACGGGCACCGGGGAGCTGTTTTTT,CASSDSGTGTGELFF
TRBJ2-3,NA,TRBV9,NA,TGTGCCAGCAGCGGAACAGGGACAGATACGCAGTATTTT,CASSGTGTDTQYF
TRBJ2-4,NA,TRBV2,NA,TGTGCCAGCAGTGGTGTGCGGGGCAAAAACATTCAGTACTTC,CASSGVRGKNIQYF
TRBJ1-2,NA,TRBV2,NA,TGTGCCAGCAGTGCCAACAGAGCTGCGGGGTATGGCTACACCTTC,CASSANRAAGYGYTF
TRBJ1-1,once,TRBV11-3,NA,TGTGCCAGCAGCTTAGCAGGCCCCAGGACTGAAGCTTTCTTT,CASSLAGPRTEAFF
TRBJ2-1,NA,TRBV5-6,NA,TGTGCCAGCAGCTTGGGACCCCCGGGACAACGCTCCTACAATGAGCAGTTCTTC,CASSLGPPGQRSYNEQFF
TRBJ1-5,once,TRBV4-2,NA,TGTGCCAGCAGCCAAGAAAGGTCAGGCCCACAGCCCCAGCATTTT,CASSQERSGPQPQHF
TRBJ1-3,NA,TRBV18,TRBD1,TGTGCCAGCTCGGAGGACAGGGCGAGCTCTGGAAACACCATATATTTT,CASSEDRASSGNTIYF
TRBJ2-5,NA,TRBV6-6,NA,TGTGCCAGCAGTTCCGGCCGGACACAAGAGACCCAGTACTTC,CASSSGRTQETQYF
TRBJ1-1,NA,TRBV6-5,TRBD1,TGTGCCAGCAGTTACTCGGGTAGGGGGCGTAACACTGAAGCTTTCTTT,CASSYSGRGRNTEAFF
TRBJ2-7,NA,TRBV10-2,TRBD2,TGCGCCAGCACCGAGCCCGGGACTAGAATCTACGAGCAGTACTTC,CASTEPGTRIYEQYF
TRBJ2-3,NA,TRBV30,NA,TGTGCCTGGAGTACCGGGATCTCTAGCACAGATACGCAGTATTTT,CAWSTGISSTDTQYF
TRBJ2-7,NA,TRBV5-4,NA,TGTGCCAGCAGCTTGGGCAGCCTCTACGAGCAGTACTTC,CASSLGSLYEQYF
TRBJ1-3,few,TRBV11-2,NA,TGTGCCAGCAGCTCAGGGGTGGGCTCTGGAAACACCATATATTTT,CASSSGVGSGNTIYF
TRBJ2-1,NA,TRBV5-6,NA,TGTGCCAGCAGTTTATCGACTAGTTCGACGTACAATGAGCAGTTCTTC,CASSLSTSSTYNEQFF
TRBJ1-2,NA,TRBV15,NA,TGTGCCACCAGCAGAGATAAGGGAGCGGGGGGCTACACCTTC,CATSRDKGAGGYTF
TRBJ1-1,NA,TRBV7-2,TRBD1,TGTGCCAGCAGCCCCGGACAGGGCCGTAGGAACACTGAAGCTTTCTTT,CASSPGQGRRNTEAFF
TRBJ2-7,NA,TRBV2,TRBD1,TGTGCCAGCAGTGCTAGGGACAGGGCTAACGAGCAGTACTTC,CASSARDRANEQYF
TRBJ2-7,NA,TRBV6-5,NA,TGTGCCAGCAGAAGAGGCTACGAGCAGTACTTC,CASRRGYEQYF
TRBJ2-3,NA,TRBV7-2,NA,TGTGCCAGCAGCCCGCCGGGGTATTCAGATACGCAGTATTTT,CASSPPGYSDTQYF
TRBJ1-2,NA,TRBV7-2,NA,TGTGCCAGCAGCTCTCTCTATGGCTACACCTTC,CASSSLYGYTF
TRBJ2-5,NA,TRBV5-1,TRBD1,TGCGCCAGCAGCTCGGGGACAGGGGGGCAAGAGACCCAGTACTTC,CASSSGTGGQETQYF
TRBJ2-7,NA,TRBV7-2,NA,TGTGCCAGCAGCCACGTGAAGGGGGGCGAGCAGTACTTC,CASSHVKGGEQYF
TRBJ2-7,NA,TRBV30,TRBD2,TGTCCAGTGAACCCGGGACTAGCGGGAGGTGTTTTAAGCTCCTACGAGCAGTACTTC,CPVNPGLAGGVLSSYEQYF
TRBJ1-2,NA,TRBV6-4,TRBD1,TGTGCCAAGAAACAGGGGTATGGCTACACCTTC,CAKKQGYGYTF
TRBJ1-4,NA,TRBV18,TRBD1,TGTGCCAGCTCACCACGGGGACAGATTAATGAAAAACTGTTTTTT,CASSPRGQINEKLFF
TRBJ1-1,NA,TRBV6-6,NA,TGTGCCAGCAGTTATGAGGGGGGATTGAACACTGAAGCTTTCTTT,CASSYEGGLNTEAFF
TRBJ1-1,NA,TRBV18,TRBD1,TGTGCCAGCTCACCCGGACAGGGGATTCGGAAAACTGAAGCTTTCTTT,CASSPGQGIRKTEAFF
TRBJ2-5,NA,TRBV7-2,NA,TGTGCCAGCAGCCCAGGGACCCAAGAGACCCAGTACTTC,CASSPGTQETQYF
TRBJ1-2,NA,TRBV5-1,TRBD1,TGCGCCAGCAGCTCAGACATTGGACAGGGCTATTCCACACGGGGCTACACCTTC,CASSSDIGQGYSTRGYTF
TRBJ2-7,few,TRBV6-5,NA,TGTGCCAGCAGTCCTAGGTCCTACGAGCAGTACTTC,CASSPRSYEQYF
TRBJ2-3,NA,TRBV4-1,TRBD2,TGCGCCAGCACCTGGACTAGCGGGAGGAAGAGCACAGATACGCAGTATTTT,CASTWTSGRKSTDTQYF
TRBJ2-5,NA,TRBV4-2,NA,TGTGCCAGCAGCCAAGATGGGGCTACCCTCCTCTCGGGGACCCAGTACTTC,CASSQDGATLLSGTQYF
TRBJ1-1,NA,TRBV11-2,NA,TGTGCCAGCAGCTTAGACGCATCGGGGAACACTGAAGCTTTCTTT,CASSLDASGNTEAFF
TRBJ1-4,NA,TRBV6-5,NA,TGTGCCAGCAGCCGTGGGACCCCTAATGAAAAACTGTTTTTT,CASSRGTPNEKLFF
TRBJ1-6,NA,TRBV6-1,NA,TGTGCCAGCAGTGAAACCTATAATTCACCCCTCCACTTT,CASSETYNSPLHF
TRBJ2-1,NA,TRBV15,NA,TGTGCCACCAGCAGCGCGCCGGGACGAGGGAATGAGCAGTTCTTC,CATSSAPGRGNEQFF
TRBJ1-3,NA,TRBV19,NA,TGTGCCAGTAGTATCCGAGAAGCAATATCCTCTGGAAACACCATATATTTT,CASSIREAISSGNTIYF
TRBJ2-2,NA,TRBV10-1,TRBD2,TGCGCCAGCAGTCCAGCGGGAGTGCGCGCCGGGGAGCTGTTTTTT,CASSPAGVRAGELFF
TRBJ2-5,NA,TRBV5-1,TRBD1,TGCGCCAGCAGCTTGGCCGGGACAGGGCCTCAAGAGACCCAGTACTTC,CASSLAGTGPQETQYF
TRBJ2-1,NA,TRBV5-1,NA,TGCGCCAGCACCTTTCAAAGCAGGGAGGAGCAGTTCTTC,CASTFQSREEQFF
TRBJ2-5,NA,TRBV7-6,NA,TGTGCCAGCAGCTTAAGTCGCGGGGAGACCCAGTACTTC,CASSLSRGETQYF